This T cell receptor (beta chain) was obtained from a study of blood T cells in healthy people across ages. Many counts were recorded for this clonotype. The authors ran a second PCR of roughly 6 to 12 cycles using a sample-barcoded 5' primer and a J-beta primer mix. TCRdb re-called the 5' RACE reads with MiXCR, one entry per CDR3 protein. The table lists hundreds of thousands of distinct CDR3 sequences, about 51% of them singletons. The sequence derives from a woman older than 75 in good health. Sequencing was carried out using blood.

CDR3 DNA sequence: TGTGCCAGCAGTTTTTCAGGGTTCTCCTACGAGCAGTACTTC. Residues: CASSFSGFSYEQYF. V is TRBV12-3 or TRBV12-4 and J is TRBJ2-7, with D possibly matching TRBD1 (5 bases). The CDR3 has 14 residues. V was pared by 3 bases and J by 0 bases, with 9 bases between.